Listed below are T cell receptor beta chains from one sample, sequenced in a study of graft-versus-host responses after intestinal transplantation. The assay was immunoSEQ multiplex PCR, and TCRdb's table has in-frame clones only and misses some. The sample shows about 100,000 clones, roughly 87% of them seen only once. Antigen specificity for these receptors is unknown. Sequenced material: unstimulated CD4+ T cells sorted from spleen or lymph node cells, taken before intestinal transplant. These receptors came from a human donor who received an intestinal transplant. CDR3s include the opening cysteine and the closing phenylalanine or tryptophan. D genes are given only for firm matches. Clone size is given for some rows only: seen once, a few or many times, or a class if the clone is expanded.

clone size	V gene	D gene	J gene	CDR3 protein	CDR3 DNA
NA	TRBV6-1	NA	TRBJ1-3	CASSEIWGARGNTIYF	TGTGCCAGCAGTGAAATCTGGGGGGCGCGGGGAAACACCATATATTTT
NA	TRBV5-6	NA	TRBJ2-1	CASSSSARSYNEQFF	TGTGCCAGCAGCTCTAGCGCCCGCTCCTACAATGAGCAGTTCTTC
NA	TRBV10-3	NA	TRBJ1-4	CAISGGHNEKLFF	TGTGCCATCAGTGGCGGCCATAATGAAAAACTGTTTTTT
once	TRBV12-1	NA	TRBJ2-5	CASSFSAGIQETQYF	TGTGCCAGCAGCTTTTCGGCGGGGATCCAAGAGACCCAGTACTTC
NA	TRBV6-6	NA	TRBJ2-1	CASNRVLPSSYNEQFF	TGTGCCAGCAACAGAGTCCTTCCTAGCTCCTACAATGAGCAGTTCTTC
NA	TRBV7-6	NA	TRBJ2-3	CASSLNRADTQYF	TGTGCCAGCAGCTTAAATCGGGCAGATACGCAGTATTTT
NA	TRBV5-6	TRBD1	TRBJ2-4	CASSSRQGQKNIQYF	TGTGCCAGCAGCTCCCGACAGGGGCAAAAGAACATTCAGTACTTC
NA	TRBV6-1	TRBD2	TRBJ2-7	CASSPGTSGRDEQYF	TGTGCCAGCAGCCCCGGGACTAGCGGGAGGGACGAGCAGTACTTC
NA	TRBV5-1	TRBD2	TRBJ2-3	CASSLSGRTSVGDTQYF	TGCGCCAGCAGCTTGAGCGGTCGGACTAGCGTCGGGGATACGCAGTATTTT
NA	TRBV10-3	NA	TRBJ2-3	CAISESFLREMGTDTQYF	TGTGCCATCAGTGAGTCCTTTTTAAGGGAGATGGGCACAGATACGCAGTATTTT
NA	TRBV18	TRBD1	TRBJ2-2	CASSPQGQAWTGELFF	TGTGCCAGCTCACCCCAAGGACAGGCTTGGACCGGGGAGCTGTTTTTT
NA	TRBV6-4	NA	TRBJ1-1	CASSDCPPCTEAFF	TGTGCCAGCAGTGACTGCCCCCCCTGCACTGAAGCTTTCTTT
NA	TRBV10-2	TRBD1	TRBJ1-6	CASAEQGANLPLHF	TGCGCCAGCGCCGAACAGGGGGCCAATTTGCCCCTCCACTTT
NA	TRBV6-6	NA	TRBJ1-6	CASSQEGVGSPLHF	TGTGCCAGCAGCCAAGAGGGGGTGGGTTCACCCCTCCACTTT
NA	TRBV7-9	NA	TRBJ1-3	CASSNGAGNTIYF	TGTGCCAGCAGCAACGGGGCTGGAAACACCATATATTTT
few	TRBV6-6	NA	TRBJ1-5	CASSPLPHQPQHF	TGTGCCAGCAGTCCGCTTCCCCATCAGCCCCAGCATTTT
NA	TRBV5-4	NA	TRBJ2-1	CASSLVANNEQFF	TGTGCCAGCAGCTTGGTGGCTAACAATGAGCAGTTCTTC
NA	TRBV7-3	NA	TRBJ2-7	CASSLTSSWGEQYF	TGTGCCAGCAGCTTAACTTCTTCTTGGGGAGAGCAGTACTTC
NA	TRBV7-9	TRBD2	TRBJ2-5	CASSLGRGVTETQYF	TGTGCCAGCAGCTTAGGTCGGGGGGTCACGGAGACCCAGTACTTC
NA	TRBV9	NA	TRBJ2-2	CASSPPSGTGELFF	TGTGCCAGCAGCCCCCCTTCGGGGACCGGGGAGCTGTTTTTT
few	TRBV2	TRBD1	TRBJ1-1	CASGTGGNTEAFF	TGTGCCAGCGGGACAGGGGGGAACACTGAAGCTTTCTTT
once	TRBV9	NA	TRBJ2-2	CASSISSSKSGELFF	TGTGCCAGCAGCATCAGTAGCAGTAAATCCGGGGAGCTGTTTTTT
NA	TRBV2	TRBD1	TRBJ1-2	CASSEDRGQGYGYTF	TGTGCCAGCAGCGAAGACAGGGGGCAGGGCTATGGCTACACCTTC
NA	TRBV5-5	NA	TRBJ2-5	CASRQIGETQYF	TGTGCCAGCAGACAAATAGGAGAGACCCAGTACTTC
NA	TRBV9	NA	TRBJ2-7	CASSAQSGFSYEQYF	TGTGCCAGCAGCGCCCAATCGGGGTTCTCCTACGAGCAGTACTTC
NA	TRBV5-1	NA	TRBJ2-3	CASSLGRGPDTQYF	TGCGCCAGCAGCTTGGGCCGCGGGCCAGATACGCAGTATTTT
NA	TRBV7-2	NA	TRBJ2-5	CASSAYQETQYF	TGTGCCAGTTCGGCTTATCAAGAGACCCAGTACTTC
NA	TRBV27	NA	TRBJ2-7	CASSSALASLDEQYF	TGTGCCAGCAGCTCTGCCCTAGCGAGCCTCGACGAGCAGTACTTC
NA	TRBV5-1	TRBD2	TRBJ2-1	CASSPGLAKEVEQFF	TGCGCCAGCAGCCCCGGACTAGCGAAGGAGGTTGAGCAGTTCTTC
NA	TRBV12-2	NA	TRBJ2-2	CASRLAGLAATGELFF	TGTGCAAGTCGCTTAGCGGGACTAGCGGCTACCGGGGAGCTGTTTTTT
NA	TRBV6-5	NA	TRBJ2-3	CASSYEGRYTDTQYF	TGTGCCAGCAGTTACGAAGGGAGGTACACAGATACGCAGTATTTT
NA	TRBV10-3	TRBD2	TRBJ2-3	CAISESTGGSQYF	TGTGCCATCAGTGAGTCGACGGGAGGAAGTCAATATTTT
NA	TRBV7-3	NA	TRBJ2-3	CASSLLSGRGDTQYF	TGTGCCAGCAGCTTATTATCTGGGAGAGGAGATACGCAGTATTTT
NA	TRBV10-1	TRBD2	TRBJ2-5	CASSEGLGGAQETQYF	TGCGCCAGCAGTGAGGGACTAGGTGGGGCCCAAGAGACCCAGTACTTC
NA	TRBV29-1	TRBD2	TRBJ2-7	CSVVGGRAVSEQYF	TGCAGCGTTGTCGGGGGGAGAGCAGTCAGCGAGCAGTACTTC
NA	TRBV19	NA	TRBJ2-7	CASSIGAGGSYEQYF	TGTGCCAGTAGTATAGGGGCAGGGGGGTCCTACGAGCAGTACTTC
NA	TRBV15	TRBD2	TRBJ2-7	CATSREFRDYYEQYF	TGTGCCACCAGCAGAGAATTCCGGGACTACTACGAGCAGTACTTC
NA	TRBV2	NA	TRBJ1-2	CASSGGGGYTF	TGTGCCAGCAGTGGGGGAGGGGGCTACACCTTC
NA	TRBV19	NA	TRBJ2-5	CASSSGGARGVETQYF	TGTGCCAGTAGTAGCGGCGGGGCCAGGGGGGTAGAGACCCAGTACTTC